The 13 T cell receptor beta chains given below trace back to one sample, sequenced in a study of blood T cell repertoires in COVID-19. Produced via immunoSEQ multiplex PCR; TCRdb's table is partial and in-frame only. The table records about 140,000 clones, more than 60% of them present only once. The source material was peripheral blood. The source is a man older than 75 with acute or convalescent COVID-19.

This clone was picked up one time. The chain carries TRBV6-5 and TRBJ2-7, with 10 bases aligning to TRBD1. Germline V gives CDR1 MNHEY, CDR2 SVGAGI. V gave up 7 bases and J gave up 6 bases; unmatched junction bases: 3. The CDR3 extends over 12 amino acids. CDR3 region: CASMGTGAEQYF. For the CDR3, the DNA is TGTGCCAGCATGGGGACAGGGGCCGAGCAGTACTTC.

The chain employs TRBV18 and TRBJ2-7; 9 bases align to TRBD1. V lost 4 bases and J lost 5; bases outside the gene matches: 9. CDR1 and CDR2 from the germline V gene are KGHSH and LQKENI. This CDR3 is built from 15 residues. The CDR3 nucleotides are TGTGCCAGCTCACAACACCCGGGACAGGGCGACGAGCAGTACTTC. It yields the protein CASSQHPGQGDEQYF.

The chain employs TRBV5-5 and TRBJ1-1, with a tentative D call TRBD1 (5 bases). Germline V CDR1 and CDR2: SGHKS, YYEKEE (reference sequence). This CDR3 is built from 14 residues. Trimming left V 3 bases short and J 4 bases short, with 13 bases between. In DNA, the CDR3 is TGTGCCAGCAGCTGGGAGGGACTGAGCACTGAAGCTTTCTTT. Its protein is CASSWEGLSTEAFF.

The CDR3 loop reads CATSARDRGDNQPQHF. CDR3 nucleotides: TGTGCCACCAGTGCCCGGGACAGGGGGGACAATCAGCCCCAGCATTTT. V usage is TRBV24-1 and J usage is TRBJ1-5; 11 nucleotides agree with TRBD1. V gave up 5 bases and J gave up 3 bases; unmatched junction bases: 5. The CDR3 extends over 16 amino acids. In germline, CDR1 is KGHDR, CDR2 SFDVKD.

This chain connects TRBV7-2 to TRBJ2-3; the D gene is possibly TRBD2 (5 bases). Trimming stripped 2 bases from V and 7 bases from J, with 19 bases between. The CDR3 runs to 16 residues. Germline V gene lookup returns CDR1 SGHTA and CDR2 FQGNSA. The CDR3 bases are TGTGCCAGCAGCTTAAACTCGGGAAGTAGAACAAATACGCAGTATTTT. Its translation: CASSLNSGSRTNTQYF.

The chain uses TRBV3-1 (or the pseudogene TRBV3-2) and TRBJ1-5; no reliable D call. V was shortened by 5 bases and J by 3 bases, with 8 bases between the two germline ends. CDR1 is LGHDT and CDR2 is YNNKEL in the germline V gene (reference sequence). The CDR3 is 13 residues long. The CDR3 here is CASSAGDNQPQHF. The CDR3 DNA is TGTGCCAGCAGCGCCGGGGACAATCAGCCCCAGCATTTT.

V usage is TRBV7-2 and J usage is TRBJ1-4; 7 bases are a match to TRBD1. Germline V lookup: CDR1 SGHTA, CDR2 FQGNSA. CDR3 length: 13 amino acids. V dropped 1 base and J dropped 7; count of bases not matched to a gene: 0. Here the CDR3 reads CASSLDRGEKLFF. The CDR3 nucleotides are TGTGCCAGCAGCTTAGACAGGGGTGAAAAACTGTTTTTT.

A word on this clone: The junction does not match germline at one end; this may be a read error. The rearrangement uses TRBV7-9 and TRBJ2-1, with D unresolved. Per the germline V gene, CDR1 is SEHNR and CDR2 is FQNEAQ (reference sequence). The CDR3 loop spans 12 amino acids. CDR3 DNA sequence: TGTGCCAGCAGCAACTCCCACAATGAGCAGTTCTTC. Protein: CASSNSHNEQFF.

This rearrangement joins TRBV19 to TRBJ2-2; 11 bases align to TRBD2. J was trimmed by 3 bases and V by 6 bases; bases with no gene match: 12. Germline V gene data show CDR1 as LNHDA and CDR2 as SQIVND (reference sequence). The CDR3 contains 18 residues. The CDR3 region has the DNA TGTGCCAGTAGCATGGGAACTAGCGGGGGAGCGTACACCGGGGAGCTGTTTTTT. This encodes CASSMGTSGGAYTGELFF.

There are a few counts of this clone. The chain has TRBV7-2 and TRBJ1-1, with a weak D call TRBD1 (6 bases). CDR3 length: 16 residues. V lost 2 bases to trimming and J lost 0 bases, with 13 bases between them. Germline V CDR1 and CDR2: SGHTA, FQGNSA. CDR3 DNA sequence: TGTGCCAGCAGCTTACAGTCAGGGGTATTGAACACTGAAGCTTTCTTT. Translation: CASSLQSGVLNTEAFF. Complete variable domain (other parts from reference TRBV7-2 and TRBJ1-1): GAGVSQSPSNKVTEKGKDVELRCDPISGHTALYWYRQSLGQGLEFLIYFQGNSAPDKSGLPSDRFSAERTGGSVSTLTIQRTQQEDSAVYLCASSLQSGVLNTEAFFGQGTRLTVV.

This clone turned up a few times. This chain joins TRBV5-4 and TRBJ2-4; no firm D call. Germline loops: CDR1 SGHNT, CDR2 YYREEE (reference sequence). This CDR3 is 16 amino acids long. V was shortened by 4 bases and J by 0 bases, with 14 bases between the two germline ends. The CDR3 sequence is CASSPSGRLAKNIQYF. The CDR3, as DNA: TGTGCCAGCAGCCCGTCGGGTCGTCTAGCCAAAAACATTCAGTACTTC.

This clone was seen only a few times. The rearrangement joins TRBV4-1 to TRBJ2-1; D perhaps matches TRBD2 (5 bases). This CDR3 is built from 15 residues. Germline CDR1 reads MGHRA; CDR2 reads YSYEKL. V dropped 0 bases and J dropped 8 bases, with 14 bases sitting between them. The CDR3 reads CASSQDRELSDEQFF. For the CDR3, the DNA is TGCGCCAGCAGCCAAGATCGGGAACTAAGCGATGAGCAGTTCTTC.

This chain connects TRBV7-2 to TRBJ2-7, with 14 bases fitting TRBD2. V was pared by 1 base and J by 7 bases, with 3 bases of the junction left unmatched. CDR1 and CDR2 from the germline V gene are SGHTA and FQGNSA. The CDR3 runs 15 residues. CDR3 sequence reads: CASSLGLAGGFEQYF. In DNA form, the CDR3 reads TGTGCCAGCAGCTTAGGACTAGCGGGGGGGTTTGAGCAGTACTTC.